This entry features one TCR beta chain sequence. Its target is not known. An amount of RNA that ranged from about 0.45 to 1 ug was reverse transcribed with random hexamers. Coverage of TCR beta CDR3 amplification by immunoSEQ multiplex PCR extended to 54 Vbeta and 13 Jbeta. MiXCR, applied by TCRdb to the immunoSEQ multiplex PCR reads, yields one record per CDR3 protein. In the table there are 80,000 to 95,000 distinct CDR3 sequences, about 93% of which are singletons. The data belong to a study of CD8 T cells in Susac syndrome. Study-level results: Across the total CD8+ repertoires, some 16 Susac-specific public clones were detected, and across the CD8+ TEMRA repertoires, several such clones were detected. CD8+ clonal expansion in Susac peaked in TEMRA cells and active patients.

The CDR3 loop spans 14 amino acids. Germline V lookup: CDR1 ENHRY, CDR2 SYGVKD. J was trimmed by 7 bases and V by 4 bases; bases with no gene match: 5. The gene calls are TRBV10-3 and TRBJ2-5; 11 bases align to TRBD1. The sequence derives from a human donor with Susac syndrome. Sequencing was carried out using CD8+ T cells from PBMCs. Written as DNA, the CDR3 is TGTGCCATCAGTGGGGACAGGGGGACACCGACCCAGTACTTC. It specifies CAISGDRGTPTQYF.